The next 7 T cell receptor beta chains were all read from a single sample in a study of vaccination and CD4 T cells after COVID-19. The treatment denotes: approximately 9-day PBMC culture with coronavirus spike peptide pools or control peptides (ViraFEST assay). CD4+ T cells that had been cultured provided DNA sequenced with the Oncomine TCR Beta short-read assay. MiXCR was run by TCRdb on the PCR reads, yielding one entry per CDR3 protein. The sample contains fewer than 15,000 distinct CDR3 sequences, roughly 43% of which appear only once. The antigens of these receptors remain unknown. The sequenced material came from CD4+ T cells from blood, cultured in vitro. Receptors originate from a human donor who had recovered from COVID-19.

This clonotype appeared a few times. The chain combines TRBV4-2 with TRBJ2-3; D not certain. Looked up from germline, CDR1 is LGHNA and CDR2 is YNFKEQ. Trimming pared 7 bases from V and 1 base from J, leaving 3 bases between. The CDR3 extends over 11 amino acids. As DNA, the CDR3 is TGTGCCAGCAAGGGCACAGATACGCAGTATTTT. Its protein product is CASKGTDTQYF.

This sequence joins TRBV7-2 and TRBJ2-3; D call uncertain. The germline CDR1 and CDR2 sequences are SGHTA and FQGNSA. The V and J ends lost 1 base and 1 base respectively, with 12 bases between them. The length of the CDR3 is 16 residues. The CDR3 loop is CASSLGSLRGTDTQYF. The CDR3 nucleotides are TGTGCCAGCAGCTTAGGCAGTCTTCGAGGCACAGATACGCAGTATTTT.

The V and J genes are TRBV5-1 and TRBJ2-3; a possible D gene is TRBD1 (6 bases). Trimming removed 0 bases at V and 3 bases at J, with 8 bases between. This CDR3 is built from 14 residues. Germline CDR1 reads SGHRS; CDR2 reads YFSETQ. The CDR3 reads CASSLGGQTDTQYF. The CDR3 coding sequence is TGCGCCAGCAGCTTGGGAGGACAGACAGATACGCAGTATTTT.

By frequency in the sample, this clonotype is medium-sized. This chain connects TRBV6-2 or TRBV6-3 to TRBJ2-7; 10 nucleotides align to TRBD1. With V trimmed by 6 bases and J by 3 bases, 8 bases remained unmatched. The CDR3 runs 15 residues. The germline CDR1 and CDR2 sequences are MNHEY and SVGEGT. The CDR3 loop reads CASRTGQGFRYEQYF. CDR3 DNA: TGTGCCAGCAGAACGGGACAGGGGTTCCGCTACGAGCAGTACTTC.

A few counts support this clonotype. The CDR3 is CASSRSRETQYF. CDR3 bases: TGTGCCAGCAGCCGGAGTCGGGAGACCCAGTACTTC. The chain is built from TRBV7-9 and TRBJ2-5; D unresolved. The CDR3 is 12 residues long. Germline CDR1 SEHNR, CDR2 FQNEAQ (reference sequence). Between the trimmed V and J ends, which lost 5 bases and 5 bases, there was a span of 9 bases.

This clonotype has a handful of counts. The chain carries TRBV20-1 and TRBJ1-5; 8 positions agree with TRBD1. The CDR3 contains 12 residues. The V gene's germline CDR1 is DFQATT and CDR2 SNEGSKA (reference sequence). Trimming cost V 4 bases and J 5 bases; bases outside gene matches: 1. The CDR3 DNA reads TGCAGTGCTACGACAGGGGATCAGCCCCAGCATTTT. Residues: CSATTGDQPQHF.

This chain joins TRBV4-2 and TRBJ1-3, with 7 bases aligning to TRBD1. With V trimmed by 4 bases and J by 0 bases, 0 bases remained unmatched. This CDR3 is 14 amino acids long. Germline CDR1 reads LGHNA; CDR2 reads YNFKEQ. CDR3 protein: CASSRDSSGNTIYF. The CDR3 DNA is TGTGCCAGCAGCCGGGACAGCTCTGGAAACACCATATATTTT.